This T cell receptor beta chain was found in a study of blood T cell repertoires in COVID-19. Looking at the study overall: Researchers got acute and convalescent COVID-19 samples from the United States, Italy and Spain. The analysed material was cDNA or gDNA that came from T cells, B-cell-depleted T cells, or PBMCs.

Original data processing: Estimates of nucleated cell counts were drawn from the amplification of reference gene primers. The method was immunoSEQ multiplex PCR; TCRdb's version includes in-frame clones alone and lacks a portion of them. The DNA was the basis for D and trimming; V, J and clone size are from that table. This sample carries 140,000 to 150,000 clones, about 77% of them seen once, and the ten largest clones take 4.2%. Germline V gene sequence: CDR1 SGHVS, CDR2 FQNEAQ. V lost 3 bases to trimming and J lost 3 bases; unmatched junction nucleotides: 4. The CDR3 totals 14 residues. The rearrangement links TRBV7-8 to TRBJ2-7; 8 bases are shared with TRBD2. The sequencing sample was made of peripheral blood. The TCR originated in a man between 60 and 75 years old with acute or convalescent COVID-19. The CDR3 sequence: CASSFLTSDYEQYF. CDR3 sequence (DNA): TGTGCCAGCAGCTTCCTGACTAGCGACTACGAGCAGTACTTC.